The rows below give T cell receptor beta chains drawn from one sample of a study of identifying expanded T cells in peripheral blood. Libraries were prepared by immunoSEQ multiplex PCR; TCRdb keeps only in-frame clonotypes and omits some of them. Of around 90,000 clones listed, roughly 88% are singletons. Sequencing used blood. These receptors were obtained from a person aged 18 to 69 in good health. The CDR3 runs from the conserved cysteine through the conserved F or W. Fields, in order: J gene, V gene, CDR3 protein.

TRBJ1-1 TRBV16 CASSQGSDAFF
TRBJ2-7 TRBV28 CASSLFRTSVSYEQYF
TRBJ2-3 TRBV7-8 CASSPYRGSSTDTQYF
TRBJ2-3 TRBV28 CATDPNSHTQYF
TRBJ1-1 TRBV19 CASSMLEGGNTEAFF
TRBJ2-3 TRBV6-4 CASSDSADFTDTQYF
TRBJ1-1 TRBV7-8 CASSLQGVGDTEAFF
TRBJ1-2 TRBV9 CASSVEGHYGYTF
TRBJ2-7 TRBV9 CASSVGVTEPEQYF
TRBJ1-5 TRBV19 CASSIPGDGNQPQHF
TRBJ2-6 TRBV10-2 CASREGIGANVLTF
TRBJ2-7 TRBV28 CASSFVYEQYF
TRBJ2-1 TRBV2 CASRPFRRGEQFF
TRBJ1-1 TRBV7-9 CASSSRQGGSNTEAFF
TRBJ2-6 TRBV7-9 CASSLDRSSGANVLTF
TRBJ2-3 TRBV6-5 CASSPRGQTDTQYF
TRBJ2-5 TRBV5-8 CASSFGFGRVQGMVETQYF
TRBJ2-3 TRBV7-8 CASRYGDDTQYF
TRBJ2-2 TRBV6-5 CASSYGGTGELFF
TRBJ2-6 TRBV6-4 CASSGGTSSGANVLTF
TRBJ2-1 TRBV6-5 CASSPGTETYNEQFF
TRBJ1-6 TRBV27 CASSLSADSPLHF
TRBJ2-7 TRBV28 CASSFDEQYF
TRBJ2-7 TRBV7-2 CASSQGLAGSYEQYF
TRBJ2-7 TRBV21-1 CASSKSGQRPSYEQYF
TRBJ2-2 TRBV7-9 CASSLASGRGTGELFF
TRBJ2-7 TRBV9 CASSVGTSGGYEQYF
TRBJ1-5 TRBV19 CASSIVGQSNQPQHF
TRBJ2-7 TRBV29-1 CSVDIGAYEQYF
TRBJ1-4 TRBV27 CAAGRTNEKLFF
TRBJ2-2 TRBV6-6 CASRSTGGKNTGELFF
TRBJ2-2 TRBV5-4 CASSIGGGPSGELFF
TRBJ2-3 TRBV7-7 CASSVGLAGTTDTQYF
TRBJ2-7 TRBV15 CATSRETSLSYEQYF
TRBJ1-4 TRBV4-1 CASSQNPAANEKLFF
TRBJ2-2 TRBV30 CAWNQRMGAGYTGELFF
TRBJ2-2 TRBV27 CASSFRTSGRDTGELFF
TRBJ2-7 TRBV5-1 CASSLGRGDFEQYF
TRBJ2-1 TRBV2 CASSEKRRNNEQFF
TRBJ2-5 TRBV30 CAWRPSWETQYF
TRBJ1-5 TRBV28 CASRARGSNQPQHF